This is a list of T cell receptor beta chains from one sample in a study of shared clonotypes between healthy human individuals. Assay: immunoSEQ multiplex PCR; the TCRdb copy retains only in-frame clones and omits some. The table has nearly 600,000 clones, roughly 95% seen once. The sequenced sample was naive CD8+ T cells sorted from blood. These receptor sequences come from a woman aged 25 to 45 in good health. The CDR3 runs from the conserved cysteine through the conserved F or W. A D gene is named only where the DNA matches it firmly. Only some rows state a clone size, as once, few, many or a class for expanded clones.

once | TRBJ2-3 | TRBD1 | TRBV28 | TGTGCCAGCAGTTTCGACGGTTACAGGACAGGACATGGCACAGATACGCAGTATTTT | CASSFDGYRTGHGTDTQYF
once | TRBJ2-7 | . | TRBV2 | TGTGCCAGCAGTATTTCCGAGCAGTACTTC | CASSISEQYF
. | TRBJ2-7 | . | TRBV6-5 | TGTGCCAGCAGTCCCAGCGGGACAGTGAGCTACGAGCAGTACTTC | CASSPSGTVSYEQYF
. | TRBJ2-7 | . | TRBV4-2 | TGTGCCAGCAGCCAAGAGTCTTACGGGATCCTCTACGAGCAGTACTTC | CASSQESYGILYEQYF
. | TRBJ2-7 | . | TRBV9 | TGTGCCAGCAGCGTAGTAGAGGGCGCCCCGGGGACCCCGAAGGCCTACGAGCAGTACTTC | CASSVVEGAPGTPKAYEQYF
. | TRBJ1-5 | . | TRBV4-2 | TGTGCCAGCAGCGACGAACAGGGTCAGCCCCAGCATTTT | CASSDEQGQPQHF
. | TRBJ1-2 | . | TRBV4-1 | TGCGCCAGCAGCTCGGTGGGGGGAGTGGATGGCTACACCTTC | CASSSVGGVDGYTF
. | TRBJ2-7 | TRBD2 | TRBV27 | TGTGCCAGCAGTTTACGTTTTCCTAGCGGGAGGGTCAACGAGCAGTACTTC | CASSLRFPSGRVNEQYF
. | TRBJ2-7 | . | TRBV27 | TGTGCCAGCAGTATCGGGGCAGTTTCATGGGAGCAGTACTTC | CASSIGAVSWEQYF
. | TRBJ2-7 | . | TRBV15 | TGTGCCACCAGCAGAGAGGGGGGAAGCTCCTACGAGCAGTACTTC | CATSREGGSSYEQYF
. | TRBJ1-1 | . | TRBV15 | TGTGCCACCAGCAGCCTGGTGGGGGGTTGGAACACTGAAGCTTTCTTT | CATSSLVGGWNTEAFF
. | TRBJ1-1 | . | TRBV27 | TGTGCCAGCAGTTCTGGCAGATATCACACTGAAGCTTTCTTT | CASSSGRYHTEAFF
. | TRBJ2-7 | TRBD1 | TRBV9 | TGTGCCAGCAGCGAGGGACAGGGGTACGAGCAGTACTTC | CASSEGQGYEQYF
. | TRBJ2-1 | . | TRBV27 | TGTGCCAGCAAGGGGGGAAGAGTTGAGCAGTTCTTC | CASKGGRVEQFF
. | TRBJ1-3 | . | TRBV14 | TGTGCCAGCAGCCACGGCAGTCTGGGAAACACCATATATTTT | CASSHGSLGNTIYF
. | TRBJ1-1 | . | TRBV30 | TGTGCCCGGGAGTCCGAAGCTATGAACACTGAAGCTTTCTTT | CARESEAMNTEAFF
. | TRBJ1-5 | . | TRBV19 | TGTGCCAGTAGTATCGGGGCCGCGGGGCCGACTCAGCCCCAGCATTTT | CASSIGAAGPTQPQHF
. | TRBJ2-7 | TRBD2 | TRBV6-5 | TGTGCCAGCAGTTACCCCGGGGAGGGAGGCTACGAGCAGTACTTC | CASSYPGEGGYEQYF
. | TRBJ1-1 | . | TRBV19 | TGTGCCAGTAGTATCTGGGGGATGTACACTGAAGCTTTCTTT | CASSIWGMYTEAFF
. | TRBJ1-1 | TRBD1 | TRBV23-1 | TGCGCCAGCAGTCAAAAGGACAGGGTCGAACCTGAAGCTTTCTTT | CASSQKDRVEPEAFF
. | TRBJ2-1 | TRBD1 | TRBV29-1 | TGCAGCGTTGAGACAGGGTTAATGTGGAATGAGCAGTTCTTC | CSVETGLMWNEQFF
. | TRBJ2-7 | TRBD2 | TRBV11-2 | TGTGCCAGCAGCTTAGGGTTAGCGGGCCCCTACGAGCAGTACTTC | CASSLGLAGPYEQYF
. | TRBJ2-7 | . | TRBV29-1 | TGCAGCGTTGAAGATCGAGGGTACGAGCAGTACTTC | CSVEDRGYEQYF
. | TRBJ2-1 | . | TRBV28 | TGTGCCAGCAGTCCCAAACCGGGACTTCTATACAATGAGCAGTTCTTC | CASSPKPGLLYNEQFF
. | TRBJ1-6 | . | TRBV19 | TGTGCCAGTAGTATGACGGTCCAAAATTCACCCCTCCACTTT | CASSMTVQNSPLHF
. | TRBJ2-1 | . | TRBV7-9 | TGTGCCAGCAGATTAAGCTCATACAATGAGCAGTTCTTC | CASRLSSYNEQFF
. | TRBJ1-5 | TRBD1 | TRBV28 | TGTGCCAGCAGCACCCGGACAGGGTGGGTATGGAGCAATCAGCCCCAGCATTTT | CASSTRTGWVWSNQPQHF
. | TRBJ1-3 | . | TRBV11-2 | TGTGCCAGCAGCTTAGGTACCCCGGCCACCATATATTTT | CASSLGTPATIYF
once | TRBJ1-2 | . | TRBV5-4 | TGTGCCAGCAGCTTGGGACCAGCAAACTATGGCTACACCTTC | CASSLGPANYGYTF
once | TRBJ2-1 | . | TRBV7-2 | TGTGCCAGCAGCTCGACTCCGGGAAATTCTAATGAGCAGTTCTTC | CASSSTPGNSNEQFF
. | TRBJ2-7 | . | TRBV5-1 | TGCGCCAGCAGCTTCCGGGTCGCCTACGAGCAGTACTTC | CASSFRVAYEQYF
. | TRBJ2-7 | . | TRBV6-5 | TGTGCCAGCAGCCTCCGGGCTAATCTGGGGGAGCAGTACTTC | CASSLRANLGEQYF
once | TRBJ2-1 | TRBD2 | TRBV29-1 | TGCAGCTGCTTGCGGGAGGGAAGTGAGCAGTTCTTC | CSCLREGSEQFF
once | TRBJ1-4 | . | TRBV7-6 | TGTGCCAGCAGCTTGGTTGGGGCCCCAGCTAATGAAAAACTGTTTTTT | CASSLVGAPANEKLFF
. | TRBJ2-7 | . | TRBV27 | TGTGCCAGCAGATTAGCGGCGGGCTACGAGCAGTACTTC | CASRLAAGYEQYF
. | TRBJ2-3 | . | TRBV10-3 | TGTGCCATCAGCACGGACCGTACTGATACGCAGTATTTT | CAISTDRTDTQYF
. | TRBJ2-1 | TRBD2 | TRBV29-1 | TGCAGCGTTGAGTACGGGAGGGCGGTCAATGAGCAGTTCTTC | CSVEYGRAVNEQFF
. | TRBJ2-7 | TRBD2 | TRBV27 | TGTGCCAGCAGCCTAGCGGGAGCATTTTACGAGCAGTACTTC | CASSLAGAFYEQYF
once | TRBJ2-1 | . | TRBV28 | TGTGCCAGTACCCCGGGGCAGCGCTCCTACAATGAGCAGTTCTTC | CASTPGQRSYNEQFF
. | TRBJ2-3 | TRBD2 | TRBV7-2 | TGTGCCAGCAGGGGAGGGGCCCCCGATACGCAGTATTTT | CASRGGAPDTQYF
. | TRBJ2-7 | . | TRBV7-6 | TGTGCCAGCAGCTCCCGCGCCCGGGACCGAGACCCCTACGAGCAGTACTTC | CASSSRARDRDPYEQYF
. | TRBJ2-7 | . | TRBV5-6 | TGTGCCAGCAGCTTTGGCAGTTCCTACGAGCAGTACTTC | CASSFGSSYEQYF
. | TRBJ1-1 | . | TRBV25-1 | TGTGCCAGCAGTCCGGGACAGAACACTGAAGCTTTCTTT | CASSPGQNTEAFF
. | TRBJ2-7 | . | TRBV28 | TGTGCCAGCAGTTTCATGACGACAGGTAACTCCTACGAGCAGTACTTC | CASSFMTTGNSYEQYF
. | TRBJ2-1 | TRBD2 | TRBV2 | TGTGCCAGCAGTGAAGAGGCTAGCGGGTATATTAATGAGCAGTTCTTC | CASSEEASGYINEQFF
once | TRBJ2-2 | . | TRBV5-6 | TGTGCCAGCAGCTTGTGGACAGAGAACACCGGGGAGCTGTTTTTT | CASSLWTENTGELFF
. | TRBJ2-5 | TRBD2 | TRBV11-3 | TGTGCCAGCAGTGCTGGACTAGCGGGAGAAGAGACCCAGTACTTC | CASSAGLAGEETQYF
. | TRBJ1-5 | . | TRBV5-4 | TGTGCCAGCAGCCAAGGTGGTGCGGGGGATCAGCCCCAGCATTTT | CASSQGGAGDQPQHF
. | TRBJ2-1 | . | TRBV5-6 | TGTGCCAGCAGCCCGACAGTATACAATGAGCAGTTCTTC | CASSPTVYNEQFF
. | TRBJ2-7 | TRBD1 | TRBV13 | TGTGCCAGCAGCTCCCGGGACAGTGGCTACGAGCAGTACTTC | CASSSRDSGYEQYF
. | TRBJ1-3 | . | TRBV28 | TGTGCCAGCAGCGACCTCTCTGGAAACACCATATATTTT | CASSDLSGNTIYF
. | TRBJ2-7 | . | TRBV4-2 | TGTGCCAGCAGCCAAGAATGGGCAGGGATTGGCGAGCAGTACTTC | CASSQEWAGIGEQYF
. | TRBJ1-6 | TRBD1 | TRBV19 | TGTGCCAGTAGGCCGGGACAGGGGAGAGATAATTCACCCCTCCACTTT | CASRPGQGRDNSPLHF
. | TRBJ1-2 | TRBD1 | TRBV6-5 | TGTGCCAGCAGTTACTCGGACAGGGACTATGGCTACACCTTC | CASSYSDRDYGYTF
. | TRBJ1-1 | . | TRBV5-6 | TGTGCCAGCAGCTTGGCAAGCAGGGGCGATGAAGCTTTCTTT | CASSLASRGDEAFF
. | TRBJ2-3 | . | TRBV2 | TGTGCCAGCAAGTGGGAAGGGCAGGATACGCAGTATTTT | CASKWEGQDTQYF
. | TRBJ2-7 | . | TRBV7-9 | TGTGCCAGCAGCTTACGGACCTCAGAGTGGGGTTTCTACGAGCAGTACTTC | CASSLRTSEWGFYEQYF
. | TRBJ2-2 | . | TRBV7-9 | TGTGCCAGCCTCCTAGGGAGAACCGGGGAGCTGTTTTTT | CASLLGRTGELFF